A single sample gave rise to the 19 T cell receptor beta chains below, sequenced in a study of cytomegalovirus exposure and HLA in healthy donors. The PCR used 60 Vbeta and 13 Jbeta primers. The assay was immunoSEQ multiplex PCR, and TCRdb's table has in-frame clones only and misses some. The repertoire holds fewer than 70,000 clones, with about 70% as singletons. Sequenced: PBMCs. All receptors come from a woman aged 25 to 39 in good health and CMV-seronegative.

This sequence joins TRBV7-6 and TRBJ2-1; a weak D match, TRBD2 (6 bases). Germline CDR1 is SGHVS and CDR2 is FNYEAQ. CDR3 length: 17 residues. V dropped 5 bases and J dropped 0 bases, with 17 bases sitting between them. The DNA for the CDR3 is TGTGCCAGCAGCCCCCGGGACTGGTTGAGCTCCTACAATGAGCAGTTCTTC. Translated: CASSPRDWLSSYNEQFF. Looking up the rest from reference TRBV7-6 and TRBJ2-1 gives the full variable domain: GAGVSQSPRYKVTKRGQDVALRCDPISGHVSLYWYRQALGQGPEFLTYFNYEAQQDKSGLPNDRFSAERPEGSISTLTIQRTEQRDSAMYRCASSPRDWLSSYNEQFFGPGTRLTVL.

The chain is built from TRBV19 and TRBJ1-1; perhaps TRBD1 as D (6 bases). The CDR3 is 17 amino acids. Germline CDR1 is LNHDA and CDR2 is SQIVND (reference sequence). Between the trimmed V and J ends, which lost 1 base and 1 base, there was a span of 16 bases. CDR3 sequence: CASSIVIGGGWNTEAFF. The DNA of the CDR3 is TGTGCCAGTAGTATAGTTATAGGGGGGGGCTGGAACACTGAAGCTTTCTTT.

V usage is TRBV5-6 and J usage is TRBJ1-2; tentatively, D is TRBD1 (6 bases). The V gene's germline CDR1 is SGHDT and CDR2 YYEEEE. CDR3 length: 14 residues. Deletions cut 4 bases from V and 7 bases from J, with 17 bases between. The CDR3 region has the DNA TGTGCCAGCAGCCAGAGGGACACCCTGGGTGGCTACACCTTC. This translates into CASSQRDTLGGYTF. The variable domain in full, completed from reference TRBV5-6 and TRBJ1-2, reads DAGVTQSPTHLIKTRGQQVTLRCSPKSGHDTVSWYQQALGQGPQFIFQYYEEEERQRGNFPDRFSGHQFPNYSSELNVNALLLGDSALYLCASSQRDTLGGYTFGSGTRLTVV.

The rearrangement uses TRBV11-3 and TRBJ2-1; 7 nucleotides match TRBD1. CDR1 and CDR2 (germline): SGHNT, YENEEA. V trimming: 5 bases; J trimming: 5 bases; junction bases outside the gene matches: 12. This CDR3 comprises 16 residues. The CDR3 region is CASSPHQGVGDNEQFF. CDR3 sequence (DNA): TGTGCCAGCAGCCCGCACCAGGGGGTGGGCGACAATGAGCAGTTCTTC.

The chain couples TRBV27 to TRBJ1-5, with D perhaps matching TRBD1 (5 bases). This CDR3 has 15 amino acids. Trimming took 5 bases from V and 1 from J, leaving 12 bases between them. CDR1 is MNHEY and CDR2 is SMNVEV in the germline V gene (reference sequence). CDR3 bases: TGTGCCAGCAGTGTGGGGGGTGAAAGCAATCAGCCCCAGCATTTT. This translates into CASSVGGESNQPQHF.

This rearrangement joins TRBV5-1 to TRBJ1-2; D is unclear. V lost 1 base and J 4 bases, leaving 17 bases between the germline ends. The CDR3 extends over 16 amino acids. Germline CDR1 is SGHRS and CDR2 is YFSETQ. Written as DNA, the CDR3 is TGCGCCAGCAGCTTGTATATCGAGGGAACCGTCTATGGCTACACCTTC. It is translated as CASSLYIEGTVYGYTF. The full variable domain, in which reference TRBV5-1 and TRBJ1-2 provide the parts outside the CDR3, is KAGVTQTPRYLIKTRGQQVTLSCSPISGHRSVSWYQQTPGQGLQFLFEYFSETQRNKGNFPGRFSGRQFSNSRSEMNVSTLELGDSALYLCASSLYIEGTVYGYTFGSGTRLTVV.

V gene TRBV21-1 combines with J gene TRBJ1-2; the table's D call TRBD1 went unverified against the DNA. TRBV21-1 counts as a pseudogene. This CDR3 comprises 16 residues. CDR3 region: CASSRLALDRGKGYTF. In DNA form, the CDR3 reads TGTGCCAGCAGCAGACTGGCCCTGGACAGGGGGAAAGGCTACACCTTC.

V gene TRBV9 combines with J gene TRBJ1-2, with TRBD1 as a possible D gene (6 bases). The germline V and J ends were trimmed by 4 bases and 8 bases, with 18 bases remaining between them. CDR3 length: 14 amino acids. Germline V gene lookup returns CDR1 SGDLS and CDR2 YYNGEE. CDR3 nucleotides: TGTGCCAGCAGCCCCCGTATTGGGGGCAGGGGCTACACCTTC. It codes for CASSPRIGGRGYTF.

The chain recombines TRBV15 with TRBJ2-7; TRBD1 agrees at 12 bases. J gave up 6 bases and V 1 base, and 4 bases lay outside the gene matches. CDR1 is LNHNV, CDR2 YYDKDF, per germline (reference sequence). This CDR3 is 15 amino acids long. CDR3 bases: TGTGCCACCAGCAGAGCCGGGACAGGGGGCTCCGAGCAGTACTTC. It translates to CATSRAGTGGSEQYF.

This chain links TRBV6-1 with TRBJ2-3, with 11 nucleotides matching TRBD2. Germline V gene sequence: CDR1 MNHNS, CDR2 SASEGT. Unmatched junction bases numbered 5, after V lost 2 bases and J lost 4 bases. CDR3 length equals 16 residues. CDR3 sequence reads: CASSETSGGGADTQYF. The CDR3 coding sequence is TGTGCCAGCAGTGAAACTAGCGGGGGAGGAGCAGATACGCAGTATTTT.

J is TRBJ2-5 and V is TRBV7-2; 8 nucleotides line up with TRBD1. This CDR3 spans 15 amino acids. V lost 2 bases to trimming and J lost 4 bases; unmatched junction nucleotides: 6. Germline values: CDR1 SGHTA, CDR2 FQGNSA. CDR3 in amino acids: CASSLIDRGGETQYF. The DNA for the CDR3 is TGTGCCAGCAGCTTAATCGACAGGGGTGGAGAGACCCAGTACTTC.

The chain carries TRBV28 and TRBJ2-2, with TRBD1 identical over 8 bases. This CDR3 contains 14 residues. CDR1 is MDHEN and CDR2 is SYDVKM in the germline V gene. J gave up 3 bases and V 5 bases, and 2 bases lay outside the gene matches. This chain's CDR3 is CASSQDRDTGELFF. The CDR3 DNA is TGTGCCAGCAGTCAGGACAGGGACACCGGGGAGCTGTTTTTT.

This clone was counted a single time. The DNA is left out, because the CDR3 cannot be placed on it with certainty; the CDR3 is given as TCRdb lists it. The CDR3 reads CASSFFGRGAPYIF. The rearrangement joins TRBV27 to TRBJ2-1; the table's D gene call, TRBD2, was not cross checked with the DNA. Germline values: CDR1 MNHEY, CDR2 SMNVEV (reference sequence). The CDR3 length equals 14 residues, ends included.

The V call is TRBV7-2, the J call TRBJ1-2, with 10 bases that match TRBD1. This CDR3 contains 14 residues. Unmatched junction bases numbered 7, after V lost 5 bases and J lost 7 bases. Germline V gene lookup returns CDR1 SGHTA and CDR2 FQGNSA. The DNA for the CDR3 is TGTGCCAGCAGCGGGCGACAGGGGGCTGGTGGCTACACCTTC. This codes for CASSGRQGAGGYTF.

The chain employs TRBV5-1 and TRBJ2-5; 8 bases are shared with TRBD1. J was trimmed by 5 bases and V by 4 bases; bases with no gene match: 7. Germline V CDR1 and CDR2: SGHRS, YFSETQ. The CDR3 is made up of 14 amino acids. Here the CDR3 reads CASSLGTGAETQYF. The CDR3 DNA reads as TGCGCCAGCAGCCTCGGGACAGGAGCGGAGACCCAGTACTTC.

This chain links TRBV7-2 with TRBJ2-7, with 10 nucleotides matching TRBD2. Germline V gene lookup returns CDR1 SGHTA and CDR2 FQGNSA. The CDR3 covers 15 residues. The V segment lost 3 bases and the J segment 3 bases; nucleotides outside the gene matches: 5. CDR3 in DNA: TGTGCCAGCAGCTTGACCGGGACTAGCGACTACGAGCAGTACTTC. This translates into CASSLTGTSDYEQYF.

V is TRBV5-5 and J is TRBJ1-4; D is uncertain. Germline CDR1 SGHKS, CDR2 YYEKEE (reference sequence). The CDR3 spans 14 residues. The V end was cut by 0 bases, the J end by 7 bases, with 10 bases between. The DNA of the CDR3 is TGTGCCAGCAGCTTGGCGGTGGTATCTGAAAAACTGTTTTTT. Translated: CASSLAVVSEKLFF. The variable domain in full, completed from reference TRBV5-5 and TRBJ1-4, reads DAGVTQSPTHLIKTRGQQVTLRCSPISGHKSVSWYQQVLGQGPQFIFQYYEKEERGRGNFPDRFSARQFPNYSSELNVNALLLGDSALYLCASSLAVVSEKLFFGSGTQLSVL.

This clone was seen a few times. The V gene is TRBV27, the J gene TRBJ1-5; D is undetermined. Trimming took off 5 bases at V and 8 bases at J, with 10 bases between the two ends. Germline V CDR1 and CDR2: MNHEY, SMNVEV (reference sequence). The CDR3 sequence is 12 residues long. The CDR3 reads CASSAPAEPQHF. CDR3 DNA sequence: TGTGCCAGCAGTGCCCCGGCGGAGCCCCAGCATTTT.

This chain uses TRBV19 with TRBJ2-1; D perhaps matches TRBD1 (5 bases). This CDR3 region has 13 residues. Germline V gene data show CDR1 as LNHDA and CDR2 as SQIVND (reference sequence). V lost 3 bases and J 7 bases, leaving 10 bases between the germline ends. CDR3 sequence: CASSIGQTNEQFF. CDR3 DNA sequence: TGTGCCAGTAGTATCGGACAAACTAATGAGCAGTTCTTC.